The rows below give T cell receptor beta chains drawn from one sample of a study of T cell clonotyping in hematopoietic cell transplantation. Here immunoSEQ multiplex PCR was the method, and the copy in TCRdb shows in-frame clones only, minus some. The profile shows roughly 11,000 clones, approximately 90% of them singletons. Sequencing was carried out using peripheral blood mononuclear cells. Receptors originate from a woman aged 45-59 years in good health. Some clones in this sample may be carry-over from other donors' samples. Each CDR3 is given with its conserved first and last residue. Clone sizes are given selectively: once, few, many, or a class where the clone is expanded.

TRBV29-1,TRBJ2-7,once,CSVGHGYEQYF
TRBV7-2,TRBJ2-3,.,CASSRTNGLAGGTQYF
TRBV5-6,TRBJ1-1,.,CASSLGPDMNTEAFF
TRBV5-1,TRBJ1-1,.,CASSPGTGGNTEAFF
TRBV5-5,TRBJ1-1,.,CASTARADPRNTEAFF
TRBV11-2,TRBJ2-7,.,CASSFSLYEQYF
TRBV4-1,TRBJ1-3,.,CASSQDRSPGNTIYF
TRBV21-1,TRBJ2-3,.,CASSKPWERGRNTAYTDTQYF
TRBV9,TRBJ2-7,.,CASSVSADYEQYF
TRBV5-6,TRBJ1-2,.,CASSSSAFLGTPYGYTF
TRBV5-1,TRBJ2-3,.,CASSSMVRTSGGDTQYF
TRBV6-6,TRBJ1-1,once,CASSYSGAAEAFF
TRBV5-6,TRBJ2-5,.,CASSSPGGGASETQYF
TRBV4-3,TRBJ1-4,.,CASSQDLRDRHNEKLFF
TRBV5-1,TRBJ2-3,few,CASSLSGQGGTDTQYF
TRBV5-4,TRBJ1-2,.,CASSLDRVSGYTF
TRBV11-2,TRBJ2-3,.,CASSLDVNVGQSTDTQYF
TRBV5-1,TRBJ1-2,.,CASSMDRGRPLYGYTF
TRBV4-3,TRBJ2-2,.,CASSPQVVLNTGELFF
TRBV4-3,TRBJ1-4,.,CASSQVGGVHEKLFF